The sequence of this TCR beta chain was determined in a study of blood T cell repertoires in COVID-19. This CDR3 is 11 amino acids long. Germline-derived CDR1 and CDR2 are MDHEN and SYDVKM. Deletions cut 9 bases from V and 0 bases from J, with 4 bases between. Clinical history as reported by participants underpinned cohort assignment. Authors' data handling: Quantification of nucleated cells was approximated via reference gene primer amplification. Produced via immunoSEQ multiplex PCR; TCRdb's table is partial and in-frame only. V, J and clone size were drawn from that table, and D and trimming were deduced from the DNA. The table shows about 240,000 clones, with 80% to 90% occurring only once.

The rearrangement uses TRBV28 and TRBJ2-3; D unclear. The sample taken for sequencing was PBMCs or T cells enriched from blood (not recorded which). The sequence derives from a woman between 35 and 50 years old who had been exposed to COVID-19. The CDR3 is CASRSTDTQYF. For the CDR3, the DNA is TGTGCCAGTCGTAGCACAGATACGCAGTATTTT.